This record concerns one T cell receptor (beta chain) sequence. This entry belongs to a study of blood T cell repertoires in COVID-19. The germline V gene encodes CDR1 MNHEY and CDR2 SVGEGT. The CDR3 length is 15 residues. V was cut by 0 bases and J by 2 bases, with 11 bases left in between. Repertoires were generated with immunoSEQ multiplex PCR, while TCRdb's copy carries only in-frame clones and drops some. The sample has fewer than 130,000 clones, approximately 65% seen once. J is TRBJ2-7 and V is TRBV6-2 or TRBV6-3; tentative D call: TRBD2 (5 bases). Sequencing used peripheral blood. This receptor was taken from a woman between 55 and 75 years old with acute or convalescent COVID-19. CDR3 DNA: TGTGCCAGCAGTTACTCGGGAGAACTGACCTACGAGCAGTACTTC. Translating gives CASSYSGELTYEQYF.